The source of this TCR beta chain is a study of beta chain features in type 1 diabetes. Study-level findings and limits: High TCR expression in some cells could lead to their over-representation in cDNA sequencing.

The V segment lost 5 bases and the J segment 5 bases; nucleotides outside the gene matches: 6. Germline CDR1 reads MNHNY; CDR2 reads SVGAGI (reference sequence). There are 15 residues in the CDR3. Comments on this clone: The antigen is unknown.

The authors reverse transcribed all of the isolated RNA, so sequencing captured expressed TCRB transcripts. Using immunoSEQ multiplex PCR, the repertoire was profiled, and TCRdb retains in-frame clones only, with some absent. The table shows 200,000 to 300,000 clones, with 25% to 30% occurring only once. Source material: central memory CD4+ T cells from blood. The gene calls are TRBV6-6 and TRBJ2-5, with TRBD2 identical over 12 bases. This clonotype was sampled from a man in his thirties or forties in good health. CDR3 residues: CASSNGLAGRETQYF. CDR3 coding DNA: TGTGCCAGCAGTAACGGACTAGCGGGAAGGGAGACCCAGTACTTC.